The 30 T cell receptor beta chains below all came from one sample that was sequenced in a study of T cells after yellow fever vaccination. From the 5' RACE reads, TCRdb called clonotypes with MiXCR, one entry per CDR3 protein. Seen here are 99,000 or so distinct CDR3 sequences, around 5.5% observed once, and the top ten hold about 41%. The source was CD8+ T cells sorted from PBMCs, collected 10 days after the yellow fever booster vaccination. The receptors come from a man younger than 35 who received the YFV17D yellow fever vaccine.

This sequence joins TRBV7-8 and TRBJ2-5; D could derive from TRBD1 or TRBD2 (7 bases each). CDR3 length: 14 residues. Germline V gives CDR1 SGHVS, CDR2 FQNEAQ. V was shortened by 9 bases and J by 2 bases, with 16 bases between the two germline ends. The CDR3 nucleotides are TGTGCCAGTCAGGGGGGGGGTCTGCAAGAGACCCAGTACTTC. Residues: CASQGGGLQETQYF.

This clonotype was found many times. The V call is TRBV24-1, the J call TRBJ2-3; TRBD1 agrees at 8 bases. Per germline, CDR1 KGHDR and CDR2 SFDVKD. Losses at the gene ends were 4 bases for V and 1 base for J; bases not matched to a gene: 6. CDR3 length: 16 amino acids. CDR3 DNA sequence: TGTGCCACCAGTGACAACCAGGGGGCCGGCACAGATACGCAGTATTTT. Its protein is CATSDNQGAGTDTQYF.

This clonotype was seen a few times. This chain uses TRBV7-2 with TRBJ2-5, with TRBD2 matching 10 bases. Per the germline V gene, CDR1 is SGHTA and CDR2 is FQGNSA. The CDR3 has 17 amino acids. Germline trimming cut 1 base from V and 5 bases from J; bases unmatched to any gene: 10. The CDR3 nucleotides are TGTGCCAGCAGCTTAGTGTCCCAGCGGGGGGGCCTGGAGACCCAGTACTTC. Its translation is CASSLVSQRGGLETQYF.

This clonotype was seen a few times. V usage is TRBV23-1 and J usage is TRBJ1-6; D may be TRBD1 (5 bases). TRBV23-1 is identified as an open reading frame with a role that is uncertain. V was pared by 2 bases and J by 7 bases, with 9 bases between. The CDR3 loop spans 14 amino acids. DNA for the CDR3: TGCGCCAGCAGTCAACCAGGGAGGAATTCACCCCTCCACTTT. This encodes CASSQPGRNSPLHF.

This rearrangement joins TRBV6-5 to TRBJ2-1; D perhaps matches TRBD2 (6 bases). Germline CDR1 and CDR2: MNHEY and SVGAGI. Trimming removed 2 bases from V and 2 bases from J, with 7 bases in between. The CDR3 length is 14 residues. CDR3 nucleotide sequence: TGTGCCAGCAGTTACGGAGGGGCCTACAATGAGCAGTTCTTC. This sequence encodes CASSYGGAYNEQFF.

This clonotype appeared many times. This chain connects TRBV7-3 to TRBJ1-6, with 11 bases that match TRBD1. Trimming at V came to 3 bases and at J to 10 bases, leaving 2 bases not matched to a gene. This CDR3 contains 14 residues. Germline V lookup: CDR1 SGHTA, CDR2 FQGTGA. The CDR3: CASSLGQGESPLHF. CDR3 in DNA: TGTGCCAGCAGCTTGGGACAGGGGGAATCACCCCTCCACTTT.

This clonotype has at least ten counts. The chain is built from TRBV6-2 or TRBV6-3 and TRBJ2-7, with D uncertain. V was shortened by 5 bases and J by 5 bases, with 10 bases between the two germline ends. Germline V gene data show CDR1 as MNHEY and CDR2 as SVGEGT. This CDR3 has 12 amino acids. CDR3 coding DNA: TGTGCCAGCAGTGATAGTTGGAACGAGCAGTACGTC. It translates to CASSDSWNEQYV.

This chain uses TRBV6-2 or TRBV6-3 with TRBJ2-4; no definite D call. The CDR3 is made up of 16 amino acids. CDR1 is MNHEY and CDR2 is SVGEGT in the germline V gene. V was pared by 6 bases and J by 3 bases, with 18 bases between. The CDR3 bases are TGTGCCAGCAGCCCACGGGCTACATCCCACAAAAACATTCAGTACTTC. Amino acid sequence: CASSPRATSHKNIQYF.

V gene TRBV24-1 combines with J gene TRBJ2-3, with TRBD1 matching 9 bases. The CDR3 is made up of 16 amino acids. Germline V gives CDR1 KGHDR, CDR2 SFDVKD. V lost 3 bases and J lost 0; bases outside the gene matches: 3. CDR3 nucleotide sequence: TGTGCCACCAGTGATCGGACAGGGGCTAGCACAGATACGCAGTATTTT. As protein: CATSDRTGASTDTQYF.

The sample holds many counts of this clonotype. The chain links TRBV12-3 or TRBV12-4 to TRBJ2-5; D unresolved. V gave up 6 bases and J gave up 0 bases, with 11 bases separating them. CDR3 length: 14 residues. CDR3 region: CASSPAWDQETQYF. CDR3 nucleotides: TGTGCCAGCAGCCCCGCGTGGGACCAAGAGACCCAGTACTTC.

The table lists this clonotype with a few counts. The V call is TRBV5-1, the J call TRBJ2-5; TRBD1 agrees at 8 bases. Losses at the gene ends were 4 bases for V and 6 bases for J; bases not matched to a gene: 8. This CDR3 contains 14 residues. CDR1 and CDR2 from the germline V gene are SGHRS and YFSETQ. Here the CDR3 reads CASSGGQGRKTQYF. The CDR3 coding sequence is TGCGCCAGCAGCGGCGGACAGGGACGAAAGACCCAGTACTTC.

The chain combines TRBV4-1 with TRBJ2-5; tentatively, D is TRBD1 (5 bases). Trimming removed 2 bases at V and 0 bases at J, with 7 bases between. Germline CDR1 reads MGHRA; CDR2 reads YSYEKL. CDR3 length: 14 amino acids. The CDR3 loop reads CASSQRGNQETQYF. CDR3 sequence (DNA): TGCGCCAGCAGCCAAAGGGGAAACCAAGAGACCCAGTACTTC.

This clonotype was seen a handful of times. This sequence joins TRBV7-6 and TRBJ1-6; D is ambiguous. This CDR3 contains 15 residues. V was trimmed by 5 bases and J by 9 bases, leaving 17 bases between them. CDR1 SGHVS and CDR2 FNYEAQ come from the germline V gene. The CDR3 nucleotides read TGTGCCAGCAGCCCCGGCCTCCCTTGGAGTTCACCCCTCCACTTT. Its translation: CASSPGLPWSSPLHF.

This clonotype was recorded a few times. This rearrangement joins TRBV6-5 to TRBJ1-3, with a possible D match to TRBD1 (5 bases). The CDR3 runs to 14 residues. Germline CDR1 reads MNHEY; CDR2 reads SVGAGI. V dropped 6 bases and J dropped 2 bases, with 11 bases sitting between them. CDR3 sequence: CASSYPGPGNTIYF. In nucleotides, the CDR3 is TGTGCCAGCAGCTACCCGGGACCTGGAAACACCATATATTTT.

This clonotype appeared a few times. The V call is TRBV19, the J call TRBJ2-7; 7 bases fit TRBD1. Germline CDR1 and CDR2: LNHDA and SQIVND (reference sequence). The J segment lost 0 bases and the V segment lost 6 bases, leaving 8 bases of the junction unmatched. The CDR3 extends over 15 amino acids. The DNA for the CDR3 is TGTGCCAGTAGCACGACAGGGTCCAGCTCCTACGAGCAGTACTTC. It codes for CASSTTGSSSYEQYF.

This clonotype was recorded a few times. V and J are TRBV7-8 and TRBJ1-1; 8 positions match TRBD1. V dropped 4 bases and J dropped 1; count of bases not matched to a gene: 11. Germline V lookup: CDR1 SGHVS, CDR2 FQNEAQ. The CDR3 sequence is 17 residues long. CDR3 protein: CASSSPGTGPTNTEAFF. The DNA for the CDR3 is TGTGCCAGCAGCTCCCCCGGGACAGGCCCCACGAACACTGAAGCTTTCTTT.

This clonotype occurred a few times. V gene TRBV7-9 combines with J gene TRBJ1-1, with TRBD1 as a possible D gene (5 bases). V lost 1 base and J lost 1, with 10 bases in between. The CDR3 runs 15 residues. Germline CDR1 SEHNR, CDR2 FQNEAQ (reference sequence). The CDR3 region is CASSLEAGWNTEAFF. CDR3 DNA sequence: TGTGCCAGCAGCTTAGAGGCAGGGTGGAACACTGAAGCTTTCTTT.

V gene TRBV7-3 combines with J gene TRBJ1-2; 9 nucleotides match TRBD1. Germline V CDR1 and CDR2: SGHTA, FQGTGA. V lost 2 bases to trimming and J lost 1 base; unmatched junction nucleotides: 11. The CDR3 runs 18 residues. CDR3 amino acids: CASSLGPGTGPNNYGYTF. CDR3 nucleotides: TGTGCCAGCAGCTTAGGCCCCGGGACAGGGCCGAATAACTATGGCTACACCTTC.

A few counts support this clonotype. The CDR3 nucleotides read TGCGCCAGCAGCCTCGCCATAGGACAGGGGGCCCCAGAGACCCAGTACTTC. This codes for CASSLAIGQGAPETQYF. This chain uses TRBV4-3 with TRBJ2-5; 11 nucleotides match TRBD1. The CDR3 length is 17 residues. Germline V lookup: CDR1 LGHNA, CDR2 YSLEER. V lost 4 bases, J lost 4 bases, and 11 bases stayed unmatched.

The rearrangement joins TRBV7-2 to TRBJ2-3, with D possibly matching TRBD1 (6 bases). The V and J ends lost 5 bases and 6 bases respectively, with 15 bases between them. This CDR3 has 14 amino acids. From germline, CDR1 is SGHTA and CDR2 FQGNSA. The CDR3 protein is CASSPITGFDTQYF. The CDR3 DNA reads as TGTGCCAGCAGCCCGATTACAGGGTTCGATACGCAGTATTTT.

The rearrangement uses TRBV6-5 and TRBJ2-7, with D perhaps matching TRBD2 (5 bases). V lost 7 bases and J 1 base, leaving 14 bases between the germline ends. The length of the CDR3 is 14 residues. Germline CDR1 MNHEY, CDR2 SVGAGI. The CDR3 region has the DNA TGTGCCAGCACGGAAAAAGGGAGATCCTACGAGCAGTACGTC. It translates to CASTEKGRSYEQYV.

In its sample, this clonotype was seen a few times. Written as DNA, the CDR3 is TGTGCCAGCAGCCACCGGATGTCAGGTGACTACGAGCAGTACTTC. Amino acid sequence: CASSHRMSGDYEQYF. The chain recombines TRBV4-2 with TRBJ2-7; D gene uncertain. This CDR3 spans 15 amino acids. V lost 3 bases, J lost 3 bases, and 15 bases lay in between. Germline V gene lookup returns CDR1 LGHNA and CDR2 YNFKEQ.

This clonotype was recorded a few times. CDR3 protein: CASRSRLAGGLDTQYF. The DNA for the CDR3 is TGCGCCAGCAGGTCTCGACTAGCGGGGGGGTTGGATACGCAGTATTTT. The rearrangement joins TRBV5-1 to TRBJ2-3, with 14 positions matching TRBD2. Germline V gene data show CDR1 as SGHRS and CDR2 as YFSETQ. The CDR3 totals 16 residues. Germline trimming cut 5 bases from V and 6 bases from J; bases unmatched to any gene: 8.

This clonotype came up many times. The J gene is TRBJ2-1, the V gene TRBV4-2; the match to TRBD1 covers 7 bases. The ends lost 0 bases at V and 4 bases at J; junction bases unmatched: 6. Germline CDR1 reads LGHNA; CDR2 reads YNFKEQ. This CDR3 spans 16 amino acids. The CDR3, as DNA: TGTGCCAGCAGCCAAGAATGGGACAGATATTACAATGAGCAGTTCTTC. Translated: CASSQEWDRYYNEQFF.

The V and J genes are TRBV4-2 and TRBJ2-3; 7 nucleotides align to TRBD2. V lost 0 bases, J lost 5 bases, and 2 bases stayed unmatched. The germline gives CDR1 LGHNA, CDR2 YNFKEQ. The CDR3 length is 14 residues. CDR3: CASSQDRGEDTQYF. The DNA for the CDR3 is TGTGCCAGCAGCCAAGATCGGGGGGAAGATACGCAGTATTTT.

The CDR3 coding sequence is TGCGCCAGCAGCCAAGGACCTGGACTTTCTAGCACAGATACGCAGTATTTT. Translated, it gives CASSQGPGLSSTDTQYF. The chain has TRBV4-1 and TRBJ2-3; weak D call: TRBD2 (5 bases). With 1 base removed from V and 0 bases from J, the gap between germline ends came to 14 bases. Germline CDR1 MGHRA, CDR2 YSYEKL. This CDR3 region has 17 residues.

About this clonotype itself: The junction shows a germline mismatch at one end, possibly a read error. This chain connects TRBV20-1 to TRBJ2-5; TRBD1 matches 8 bases. The CDR3 spans 14 residues. CDR1 is DFQATT, CDR2 SNEGSKA, per germline (reference sequence). The CDR3 nucleotides are TGCAGTGCTCGAGACCCGGACAGGGTAGAGACCCAGTACTTC. Amino acids: CSARDPDRVETQYF.

This clonotype was seen a handful of times. The V call is TRBV7-9, the J call TRBJ2-1, with D perhaps TRBD1 (6 bases). The CDR3 sequence is 18 residues long. In germline, CDR1 is SEHNR, CDR2 FQNEAQ (reference sequence). V lost 5 bases and J 0 bases, leaving 20 bases between the germline ends. DNA of the CDR3: TGTGCCAGCAGCCCAACTTCTTCTACAGGGAGCTCCTACAATGAGCAGTTCTTC. It encodes CASSPTSSTGSSYNEQFF.

In its sample, this clonotype was seen many times. The rearrangement joins TRBV7-9 to TRBJ2-7, with D perhaps TRBD2 (7 bases). Germline V gene lookup returns CDR1 SEHNR and CDR2 FQNEAQ (reference sequence). The V and J ends lost 5 bases and 5 bases respectively, with 16 bases between them. CDR3 length equals 14 residues. CDR3 amino acids: CASSLRGGIDEQYV. The CDR3 nucleotides are TGTGCCAGCAGCCTTAGGGGGGGTATCGACGAGCAGTACGTC.

The CDR3 sequence is CASSYEGDRGDEQFF. The CDR3, as DNA: TGTGCCAGCAGTTACGAGGGGGACAGGGGCGATGAGCAGTTCTTC. The chain is built from TRBV6-5 and TRBJ2-1; 10 bases line up with TRBD1. This CDR3 is built from 15 residues. Germline loops: CDR1 MNHEY, CDR2 SVGAGI. V was clipped by 2 bases and J by 8 bases; unmatched bases: 6.